The clone carrying this T cell receptor beta chain was recorded at least ten times. The data stem from a study of shared clonotypes between healthy human individuals. The CDR3 is 15 residues long. V gave up 1 base and J gave up 2 bases, with 9 bases separating them. CDR1 and CDR2 from the germline V gene are SGHVS and FQNEAQ. At the deep level, the assay was run. It was roughly 0.3 ug DNA, about 33,000 T cell genomes, that went into each replicate PCR of unsorted PBMC. DNA from unsorted PBMC was sequenced on ten immunoSEQ deep assay plates. Clones were sequenced by immunoSEQ multiplex PCR, and TCRdb holds only the in-frame ones, with some missing. The sample includes hundreds of thousands of clones, around three quarters seen only once; the top ten take around 12%.

Material for sequencing was PBMCs. The sequence came from a woman between 35 and 50 years old in good health. Some clones in this sample may be carry-over from other donors' samples. The gene calls are TRBV7-8 and TRBJ2-1; D gene unclear. CDR3 in amino acids: CASSLVPEAYNEQFF. The CDR3 nucleotides are TGTGCCAGCAGCTTAGTTCCAGAGGCCTACAATGAGCAGTTCTTC.